These T cell receptor beta chains were read from a single sample in a study of cytomegalovirus exposure and HLA in healthy donors. Produced via immunoSEQ multiplex PCR; TCRdb's table is partial and in-frame only. Counted here are 85,000 to 90,000 clones, about 85% occurring once; the ten biggest clones make up 7% to 8.5%. The sequenced material came from PBMCs. The origin of the receptors is a man in his forties in good health and CMV-seropositive. CDR3s include the opening cysteine and the closing phenylalanine or tryptophan. A D gene is named only where the DNA matches it firmly. Only some rows state a clone size, as once, few, many or a class for expanded clones.

TRBV18	TRBJ1-2	TRBD1	-	CASSPRQGTNYGYTF	TGTGCCAGCTCACCTCGACAGGGAACTAACTATGGCTACACCTTC
TRBV2	TRBJ2-1	-	-	CASSGWGLSDEQFF	TGTGCCAGCAGTGGGTGGGGCCTAAGCGATGAGCAGTTCTTC
TRBV12-1	TRBJ2-7	-	-	CASSLPGTSVEQYF	TGTGCCAGCAGCTTGCCCGGGACTAGCGTCGAGCAGTACTTC
TRBV4-1	TRBJ1-2	TRBD1	-	CASSQDTIGTGGGYTF	TGCGCCAGCAGCCAAGATACTATAGGGACAGGGGGGGGCTACACCTTC
TRBV18	TRBJ1-2	-	-	CASSPMTATYGYTF	TGTGCCAGCTCACCAATGACAGCAACCTATGGCTACACCTTC
TRBV6-1	TRBJ1-6	TRBD1	-	CASREGTGSSPLHF	TGTGCCAGCAGAGAAGGGACAGGGAGTTCACCCCTCCACTTT
TRBV29-1	TRBJ1-1	TRBD1	-	CSILTGLNTEAFF	TGCAGCATCTTGACAGGGTTGAACACTGAAGCTTTCTTT
TRBV6-5	TRBJ2-1	-	-	CASSYVGSRGVAEQFF	TGTGCCAGCAGTTACGTCGGTAGCAGGGGGGTGGCTGAGCAGTTCTTC
TRBV7-8	TRBJ2-7	-	-	CASSWSSLGSYEQYF	TGTGCCAGCAGCTGGTCTTCCCTGGGCTCCTACGAGCAGTACTTC
TRBV5-4	TRBJ1-6	-	-	CASSGGFSYNSPLHF	TGTGCCAGCAGCGGAGGGTTCTCCTATAATTCACCCCTCCACTTT
TRBV4-1	TRBJ1-1	-	-	CASSQDSGPNTEAFF	TGCGCCAGCAGCCAAGATAGCGGGCCGAACACTGAAGCTTTCTTT
TRBV5-1	TRBJ1-1	-	once	CASSFGRGENTEAFF	TGCGCCAGCAGCTTCGGGAGGGGAGAGAACACTGAAGCTTTCTTT
TRBV28	TRBJ2-1	-	-	CASSSPYREQFF	TGTGCCAGCAGCTCCCCCTACAGGGAGCAGTTCTTC
TRBV30	TRBJ1-5	-	-	CAWSPGQLSNQPQHF	TGTGCCTGGAGCCCCGGACAGCTCAGTAATCAGCCCCAGCATTTT
TRBV6-5	TRBJ2-5	TRBD1	-	CASSYSGQSTETQYF	TGTGCCAGCAGTTACTCGGGACAGTCAACGGAGACCCAGTACTTC
TRBV4-2	TRBJ2-7	-	-	CASSQARLALGNEQYF	TGTGCCAGCAGCCAAGCCCGGCTAGCGCTGGGCAACGAGCAGTACTTC
TRBV28	TRBJ2-3	-	once	CASSFRPRKDTQYF	TGTGCCAGCAGTTTCAGGCCCCGGAAAGATACGCAGTATTTT
TRBV11-2	TRBJ2-1	-	-	CASSFSQDPYNEQFF	TGTGCCAGCAGCTTCTCACAGGATCCCTACAATGAGCAGTTCTTC
TRBV20-1	TRBJ2-1	-	-	CSAGWEDEQFF	TGCAGTGCCGGGTGGGAGGATGAGCAGTTCTTC
TRBV11-2	TRBJ1-1	-	-	CASSLAQAGRDDAFF	TGTGCCAGCAGCTTAGCCCAGGCTGGGAGGGATGACGCTTTCTTT
TRBV19	TRBJ2-1	TRBD2	-	CASSLAGEYNEQFF	TGTGCCAGTAGTCTTGCGGGAGAGTATAATGAGCAGTTCTTC
TRBV10-3	TRBJ1-2	TRBD1	medium-sized	CAISEPLPGTGFGYTF	TGTGCCATCAGTGAGCCACTTCCCGGGACAGGGTTTGGCTACACCTTC
TRBV5-6	TRBJ2-7	TRBD2	-	CASSFLWGGSSYEQYF	TGTGCCAGCAGCTTCCTCTGGGGGGGGAGCTCCTACGAGCAGTACTTC
TRBV12-2	TRBJ2-7	-	once	CSLATAHEQYF	TGTTCCCTAGCAACGGCTCACGAGCAGTACTTC
TRBV27	TRBJ1-4	-	-	CASSFRGRDNEKLFF	TGTGCCAGCAGTTTCAGAGGGCGGGATAATGAAAAACTGTTTTTT
TRBV7-2	TRBJ2-3	-	-	CASSQLSSLPDTQYF	TGTGCCAGCAGCCAACTTTCTAGTCTCCCAGATACGCAGTATTTT
TRBV4-2	TRBJ2-7	TRBD2	-	CASSGTSGGPYEQYF	TGTGCCAGCAGCGGGACTAGCGGGGGGCCCTACGAGCAGTACTTC
TRBV6-1	TRBJ1-6	TRBD1	-	CASSERTGGYSPLHF	TGTGCCAGCAGTGAAAGGACAGGGGGTTATTCACCCCTCCACTTT
TRBV2	TRBJ2-3	-	-	CASSARGLGDTQYF	TGTGCCAGCAGTGCTAGGGGGTTGGGGGATACGCAGTATTTT
TRBV6-1	TRBJ2-5	-	-	CASSELGRGWYF	TGTGCCAGCAGTGAACTCGGGAGAGGTTGGTACTTC
TRBV9	TRBJ2-1	-	-	CASSGQLLLSSYNEQFF	TGTGCCAGCAGCGGACAGCTACTCCTCTCCTCCTACAATGAGCAGTTCTTC
TRBV11-2	TRBJ2-7	TRBD2	-	CASSWAGLAGLEQYF	TGTGCCAGCAGCTGGGCGGGACTAGCTGGTCTTGAGCAGTACTTC
TRBV2	TRBJ2-7	-	-	CASRLQNYEQYF	TGTGCCAGCAGGTTACAGAACTACGAGCAGTACTTC